One and the same sample provided the 8 T cell receptor beta chains below, sequenced in a study of a mutant IDH1 vaccine in newly diagnosed glioma. Here immunoSEQ multiplex PCR was the method, and the copy in TCRdb shows in-frame clones only, minus some. The sample holds about 50,000 clones, 65% to 85% seen once. No antigen has been identified for these receptors. The time point denotes: week 47, end of study. It was 300 ug of mutant IDH1 20-mer peptide that made up each vaccine dose, given with topical imiquimod. The starting material was PBMCs, obtained from a glioma patient whose treatment included an IDH1 peptide vaccine. Receptor source: a woman aged 25 to 45 with glioma. Some clones in this sample may be carry-over from other donors' samples.

This chain links TRBV9 with TRBJ2-1, with 9 bases lining up with TRBD2. This CDR3 is 18 amino acids long. V trimming: 4 bases; J trimming: 7 bases; junction bases outside the gene matches: 18. Germline lookup yields CDR1 SGDLS and CDR2 YYNGEE. The CDR3 DNA reads as TGTGCCAGCAGCCTCCGGGGTAGCGGGAGTTTAGGGTTGAATGAGCAGTTCTTC. Amino acid sequence: CASSLRGSGSLGLNEQFF.

The rearrangement uses TRBV9 and TRBJ2-5; TRBD2 aligns across 8 bases. The CDR3 is 15 amino acids. J was trimmed by 5 bases and V by 0 bases; bases with no gene match: 6. CDR1 and CDR2 (germline): SGDLS, YYNGEE. The CDR3 is CASSVAGGLRETQYF. The CDR3 nucleotides are TGTGCCAGCAGCGTAGCGGGAGGGCTTCGTGAGACCCAGTACTTC.

The V call is TRBV15, the J call TRBJ2-1, with 7 bases aligning to TRBD1. CDR1 and CDR2 from the germline V gene are LNHNV and YYDKDF (reference sequence). The CDR3 extends over 16 amino acids. The J segment lost 9 bases and the V segment lost 0 bases, leaving 11 bases of the junction unmatched. As DNA, the CDR3 is TGTGCCACCAGCAGAGATTATGGCAAACCAGGGGGTGAGCAGTTCTTC. Translated: CATSRDYGKPGGEQFF.

This chain links TRBV6-1 with TRBJ1-1; D is unclear. V lost 4 bases to trimming and J lost 4 bases, with 13 bases between them. Germline V gene sequence: CDR1 MNHNS, CDR2 SASEGT. The CDR3 consists of 14 residues. In nucleotides, the CDR3 is TGTGCCAGCAGTGTTACTGGGAGGAGCACTGAAGCTTTCTTT. It translates to CASSVTGRSTEAFF.

V and J are TRBV7-2 and TRBJ2-5; D remains ambiguous. The CDR3 spans 10 residues. Looked up from germline, CDR1 is SGHTA and CDR2 is FQGNSA. The V end was cut by 5 bases, the J end by 5 bases, with 3 bases between. The CDR3 bases are TGTGCCAGCAGCCTGGAGACCCAGTACTTC. Protein: CASSLETQYF.

The chain uses TRBV2 and TRBJ1-5; tentative D call: TRBD1 (5 bases). Per germline, CDR1 SNHLY and CDR2 FYNNEI. Trimming stripped 7 bases from V and 4 bases from J, with 8 bases between. This CDR3 region has 12 residues. CDR3 region: CASTGLNQPQHF. The CDR3 DNA is TGTGCCAGCACGGGACTGAATCAGCCCCAGCATTTT.

This clone was recorded only once. The chain joins TRBV2 to TRBJ2-1, with 11 bases matching TRBD2. CDR3 length equals 14 residues. The germline CDR1 and CDR2 sequences are SNHLY and FYNNEI. V trimming: 6 bases; J trimming: 6 bases; junction bases outside the gene matches: 4. The CDR3 nucleotides read TGTGCCAGCAGAGGGCTAGCGGGAGGCAATGAGCAGTTCTTC. Translating it yields CASRGLAGGNEQFF.

This clone has more than one count but fewer than ten. The CDR3 region is CASSSGTGWGHTEAFF. The DNA for the CDR3 is TGTGCCAGCAGCTCCGGGACAGGGTGGGGTCACACTGAAGCTTTCTTT. The chain recombines TRBV7-9 with TRBJ1-1; 9 bases are a match to TRBD1. The CDR3 loop spans 16 amino acids. The germline V gene has CDR1 SEHNR and CDR2 FQNEAQ (reference sequence). V dropped 4 bases and J dropped 3; count of bases not matched to a gene: 9.